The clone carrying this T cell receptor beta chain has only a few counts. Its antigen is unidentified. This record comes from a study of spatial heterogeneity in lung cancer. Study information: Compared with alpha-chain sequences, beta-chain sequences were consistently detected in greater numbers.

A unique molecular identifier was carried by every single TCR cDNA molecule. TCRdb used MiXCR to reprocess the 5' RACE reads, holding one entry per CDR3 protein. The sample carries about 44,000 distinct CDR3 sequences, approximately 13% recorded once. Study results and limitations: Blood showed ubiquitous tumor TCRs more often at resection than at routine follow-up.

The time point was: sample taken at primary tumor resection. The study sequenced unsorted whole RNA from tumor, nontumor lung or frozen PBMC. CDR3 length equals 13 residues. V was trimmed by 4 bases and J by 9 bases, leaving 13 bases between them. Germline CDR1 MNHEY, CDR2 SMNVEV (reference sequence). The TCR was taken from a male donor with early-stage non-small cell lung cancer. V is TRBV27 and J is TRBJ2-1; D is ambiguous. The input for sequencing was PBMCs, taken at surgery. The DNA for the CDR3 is TGTGCCAGCAGTTATACCCAATTCCGTGAGCAGTTCTTC. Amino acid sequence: CASSYTQFREQFF.